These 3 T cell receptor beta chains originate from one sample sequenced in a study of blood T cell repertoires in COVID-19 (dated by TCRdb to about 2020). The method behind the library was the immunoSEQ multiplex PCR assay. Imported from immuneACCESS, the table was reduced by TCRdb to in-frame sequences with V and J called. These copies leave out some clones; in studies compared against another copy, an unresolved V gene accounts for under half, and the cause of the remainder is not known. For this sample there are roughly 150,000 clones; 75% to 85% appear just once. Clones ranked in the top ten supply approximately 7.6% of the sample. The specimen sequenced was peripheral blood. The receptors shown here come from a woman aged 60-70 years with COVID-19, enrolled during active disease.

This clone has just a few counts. In DNA form, the CDR3 reads TGTGCCAGCAGTTTCACCCTTCTCCGACTAGCGGGAGTCGCCGAGCAGTACTTC. The encoded protein is CASSFTLLRLAGVAEQYF. V usage is TRBV27 and J usage is TRBJ2-7; TRBD2 aligns across 12 bases. Looked up from germline, CDR1 is MNHEY and CDR2 is SMNVEV (reference sequence). The CDR3 spans 18 residues. J was trimmed by 6 bases and V by 3 bases; bases with no gene match: 15.

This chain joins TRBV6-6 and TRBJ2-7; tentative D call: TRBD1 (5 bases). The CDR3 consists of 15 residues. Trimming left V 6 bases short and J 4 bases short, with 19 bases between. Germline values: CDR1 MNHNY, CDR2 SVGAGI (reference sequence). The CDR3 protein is CASSLGPGQAYEQYF. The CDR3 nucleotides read TGTGCCAGCAGCCTTGGGCCCGGACAAGCTTACGAGCAGTACTTC.

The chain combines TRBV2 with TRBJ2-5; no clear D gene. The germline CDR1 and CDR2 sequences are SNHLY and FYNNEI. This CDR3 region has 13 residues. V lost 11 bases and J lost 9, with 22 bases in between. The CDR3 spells CAGIGLAKGAQYF. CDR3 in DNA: TGTGCCGGCATTGGTCTCGCCAAAGGAGCCCAGTACTTC.